Listed below are T cell receptor beta chains from one sample, sequenced in a study of persistence of HIV-infected CD4 T cells. For these receptors, no antigen is known. Profiling relied on immunoSEQ multiplex PCR, and the TCRdb table lists in-frame clones only, not all of them. This sample has about 41,000 clones, with approximately 80% found just once. The input for sequencing was CD4+ T cells sorted from PBMCs after roughly 19-hour stimulation, taken from a patient who received antiretroviral therapy. These receptors all come from an adult man with HIV who was CMV-seropositive. CDR3s leave out the opening cysteine and the closing phenylalanine or tryptophan. Each record gives: V gene, CDR3 length, J gene, CDR3 protein.

>TRBV6-2/TRBV6-3|14|TRBJ2-7
ASSDWDRGLSYEQY
>TRBV20-1|12|TRBJ1-2
SASLNHLNYGYT
>TRBV19|10|TRBJ2-1
ASSISGRVQF
>TRBV6-5|11|TRBJ2-3
ATQGGGTDTQY
>TRBV24-1|15|TRBJ2-3
ATSDPGTSGSTDTQY
>TRBV6-5|12|TRBJ1-2
ASSYTGQNYGYT
>TRBV27|12|TRBJ2-7
ASSIPGGRYEQY
>TRBV29-1|10|TRBJ1-1
SVAQGITEAF
>TRBV7-6|13|TRBJ1-3
ASSPDRARGNTIY
>TRBV10-3|16|TRBJ2-3
AIRDKYGGQPSTDTQY
>TRBV2|12|TRBJ1-5
ASTLNREDQPQH
>TRBV10-3|13|TRBJ2-7
AISEGGLLSYEQY
>TRBV7-9|11|TRBJ2-2
ASSRQVTGELF
>TRBV5-1|10|TRBJ2-7
ASRRTGNEQY
>TRBV5-1|12|TRBJ1-2
ASSPARGDYGYT
>TRBV27|14|TRBJ2-2
ASSLSGQGVGGELF
>TRBV19|17|TRBJ1-4
ASSIRDRGRDWTNEKLF
>TRBV7-3|13|TRBJ2-7
ASSLQGGSAYEQY
>TRBV6-5|12|TRBJ1-1
ASSYVSTNTEAF
>TRBV5-1|12|TRBJ2-7
ASRGQGVSYEQY
>TRBV7-6|14|TRBJ2-2
ASSLFGQGAGGELF
>TRBV30|11|TRBJ2-7
AWRGGGSHEQY
>TRBV10-3|13|TRBJ1-2
AISENQQGSYGYT
>TRBV30|8|TRBJ2-1
AWGNNEQF
>TRBV5-6|13|TRBJ1-4
ASSIGQLPGEKLF
>TRBV27|11|TRBJ1-1
ASSLSGGRGAF
>TRBV12-3/TRBV12-4|11|TRBJ2-1
ASSPTEYNEQF
>TRBV7-3|13|TRBJ2-2
ASSLYSANTGELF
>TRBV4-1|15|TRBJ2-1
ASSQGLNRGGYNEQF
>TRBV28|14|TRBJ2-7
ASREFGTGYSYEQY
>TRBV5-1|13|TRBJ1-1
ASSPASRGVTEAF
>TRBV10-3|14|TRBJ2-3
AISEPRTGRADTQY
>TRBV29-1|10|TRBJ2-1
SVGVGGNEQF
>TRBV19|12|TRBJ1-1
ASQGRIRGTEAF
>TRBV27|13|TRBJ1-3
ASREQGFSGNTIY
>TRBV18|11|TRBJ1-1
ASSPPANTEAF
>TRBV29-1|14|TRBJ2-7
SPYMVAGRGSYEQY
>TRBV15|13|TRBJ2-7
ATSPDRGISNEQY
>TRBV5-1|15|TRBJ2-5
ASSLVGSGTGGETQY
>TRBV5-1|12|TRBJ2-3
ASSSATRTDTQY
>TRBV3-1/TRBV3-2|10|TRBJ2-1
ASSQGDRWQF
>TRBV5-6|11|TRBJ1-5
ASSLVGTQPQH
>TRBV30|11|TRBJ2-2
AWSVWGPGELF
>TRBV20-1|12|TRBJ1-2
SASRSGGDYGYT
>TRBV3-1/TRBV3-2|12|TRBJ1-1
ASSQEPPTTEAF
>TRBV10-1|12|TRBJ2-5
ASSESLLQETQY
>TRBV7-8|14|TRBJ2-1
ASSWGQGWTYNEQF
>TRBV18|12|TRBJ1-2
ASSSGQANYGYT
>TRBV3-1/TRBV3-2|12|TRBJ1-6
ASSQDRIRSPLH
>TRBV30|12|TRBJ2-7
AWSVAGGQYEQY